The source of this T cell receptor (beta chain) is a study of T cell responses to AZD1222 COVID-19 vaccine. Study as a whole: Pooled together were second doses at about 4 or about 12 weeks.

CDR3 length: 15 residues. The germline gives CDR1 MNHEY, CDR2 SMNVEV (reference sequence). With 5 bases removed from V and 5 bases from J, the gap between germline ends came to 18 bases. Study results and caveats: Among vaccine-associated CD4 TCRs, coverage spanned spike, with dominance at 160-218 and 743-854. Unmutated variant regions are reportedly the target of nearly half of TCRs that are spike-specific. Donors were mostly white British, more females; clonal diversity possibly underestimated.

On this clone: The antigen remains unidentified.

TCRdb's copy holds only in-frame clones and misses some; the assay was immunoSEQ multiplex PCR. Among some 130,000 clones listed, about 94% were seen once. This clonotype was sampled from an adult in good health. This material consisted of peripheral blood, taken on day 0 of AZD1222 vaccination. The gene calls are TRBV27 and TRBJ1-2, with a possible D match to TRBD1 (6 bases). The CDR3 reads CASSPNPGQPYGYTF. The CDR3 coding sequence is TGTGCCAGCAGTCCCAATCCGGGACAACCTTATGGCTACACCTTC.